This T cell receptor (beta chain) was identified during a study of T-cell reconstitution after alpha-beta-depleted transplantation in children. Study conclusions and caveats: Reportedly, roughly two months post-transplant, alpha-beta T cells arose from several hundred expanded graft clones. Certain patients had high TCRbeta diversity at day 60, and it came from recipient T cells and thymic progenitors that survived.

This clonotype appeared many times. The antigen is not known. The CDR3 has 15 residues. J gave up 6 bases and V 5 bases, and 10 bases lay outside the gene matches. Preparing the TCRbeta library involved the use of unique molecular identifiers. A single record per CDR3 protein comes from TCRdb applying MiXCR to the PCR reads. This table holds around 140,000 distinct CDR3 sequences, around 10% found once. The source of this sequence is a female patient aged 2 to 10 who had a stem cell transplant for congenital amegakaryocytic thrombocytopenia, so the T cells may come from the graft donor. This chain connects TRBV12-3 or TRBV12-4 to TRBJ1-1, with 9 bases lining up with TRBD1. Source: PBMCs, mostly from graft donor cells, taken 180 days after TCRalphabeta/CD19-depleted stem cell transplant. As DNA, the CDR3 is TGTGCCAGCAGTATAAGCACGGGACAGGGATCTGAAGCTTTCTTT. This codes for CASSISTGQGSEAFF.